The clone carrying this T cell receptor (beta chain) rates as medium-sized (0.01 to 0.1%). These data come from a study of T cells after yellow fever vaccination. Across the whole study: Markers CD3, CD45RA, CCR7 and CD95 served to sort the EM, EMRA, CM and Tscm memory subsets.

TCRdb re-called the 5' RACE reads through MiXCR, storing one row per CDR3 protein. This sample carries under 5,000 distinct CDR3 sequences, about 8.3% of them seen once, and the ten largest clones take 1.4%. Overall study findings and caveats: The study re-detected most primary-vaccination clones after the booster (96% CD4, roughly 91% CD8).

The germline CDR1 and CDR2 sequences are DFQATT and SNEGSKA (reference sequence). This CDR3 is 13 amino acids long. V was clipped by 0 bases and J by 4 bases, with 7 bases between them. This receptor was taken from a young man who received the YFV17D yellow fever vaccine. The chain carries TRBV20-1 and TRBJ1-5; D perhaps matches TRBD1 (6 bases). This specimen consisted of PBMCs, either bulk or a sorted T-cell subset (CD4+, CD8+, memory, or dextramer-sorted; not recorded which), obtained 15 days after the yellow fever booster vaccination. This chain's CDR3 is CSARDGTNQPQHF. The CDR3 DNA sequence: TGCAGTGCTAGAGATGGGACAAATCAGCCCCAGCATTTT.